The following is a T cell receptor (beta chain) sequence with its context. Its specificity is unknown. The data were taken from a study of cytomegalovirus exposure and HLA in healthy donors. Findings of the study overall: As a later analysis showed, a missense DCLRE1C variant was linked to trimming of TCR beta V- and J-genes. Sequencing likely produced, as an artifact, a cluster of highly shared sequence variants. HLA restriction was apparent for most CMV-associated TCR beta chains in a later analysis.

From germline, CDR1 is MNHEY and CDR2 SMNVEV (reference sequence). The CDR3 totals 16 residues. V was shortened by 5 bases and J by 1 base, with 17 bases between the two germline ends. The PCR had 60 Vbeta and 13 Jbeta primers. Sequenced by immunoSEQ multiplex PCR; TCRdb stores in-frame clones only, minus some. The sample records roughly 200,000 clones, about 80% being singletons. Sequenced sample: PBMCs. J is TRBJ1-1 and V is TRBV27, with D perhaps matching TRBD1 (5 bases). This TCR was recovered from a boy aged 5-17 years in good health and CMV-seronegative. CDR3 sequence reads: CASSPSPGKENTEAFF. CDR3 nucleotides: TGTGCCAGCAGTCCCTCACCAGGGAAGGAGAACACTGAAGCTTTCTTT.